Sequencing of this T cell receptor beta chain was carried out in a study of beta chain features in type 1 diabetes. Study-level information: When patients were set against healthy donors, age, gender and cell yields were similar.

Study-wide findings and caveats: Cells with high TCR expression could be over-represented when cDNA is sequenced. Any HLA-type effect on TCRB rearrangement remained unresolved here.

Researchers reported sorting CD4+ naive, central memory, regulatory and stem cell-like memory cells via CD45RO/CCR7/CD25/CD127/CD95/CD27. The length of the CDR3 is 13 residues. Per germline, CDR1 SGHTS and CDR2 YDEGEE. Losses at the gene ends were 4 bases for V and 7 bases for J; bases not matched to a gene: 4. As every portion of the isolated RNA was reverse transcribed, the sequencing read expressed TCRB transcripts. Measured with immunoSEQ multiplex PCR; TCRdb has only the in-frame clones, and not every one. This sample has almost 250,000 clones, with 14% found just once. Remarks on this clone: Antigen specificity is unknown.

The TCR originated in a woman aged 40 to 50 in good health. Sequencing was performed on naive CD4+ T cells from blood. V and J are TRBV5-8 and TRBJ1-1; 10 bases match TRBD1. The CDR3 region has the DNA TGTGCCAGCAGCCTGACAGGGGGCAATGAAGCTTTCTTT. Residues: CASSLTGGNEAFF.